This T cell receptor beta chain was observed in a study of control samples from healthy donors and cancer patients. CDR1 is SGDLS, CDR2 YYNGEE, per germline. The CDR3 runs to 17 residues. Trimming stripped 3 bases from V and 1 base from J, with 17 bases between. Using immunoSEQ multiplex PCR, the repertoire was profiled, and TCRdb retains in-frame clones only, with some absent. The sample consists of tens of thousands of clones, approximately 93% of them appearing once. Sequenced: PBMCs. The sequence came from a middle-aged woman with lung cancer. V usage is TRBV9 and J usage is TRBJ2-4, with D perhaps TRBD1 (6 bases). This CDR3 reads CASSATGGSGAKNIQYF. The CDR3 DNA sequence: TGTGCCAGCAGCGCTACTGGGGGCTCGGGGGCCAAAAACATTCAGTACTTC.